This T cell receptor beta chain originates from a study of cytomegalovirus exposure and HLA in healthy donors. After removal of 1 base from V and 7 bases from J, the junction contained 5 bases not matched to a gene. This CDR3 region has 16 residues. The V gene's germline CDR1 is MNHNS and CDR2 SASEGT. Sequenced by immunoSEQ multiplex PCR; TCRdb stores in-frame clones only, minus some. The sample has about 240,000 clones, approximately 84% seen once. The sample consisted of PBMCs. This receptor was obtained from a woman under 40 in good health and CMV-seropositive. The chain carries TRBV6-1 and TRBJ1-5; TRBD1 aligns across 12 bases. The CDR3, as DNA: TGTGCCAGCAGTGAAGTCGGGACAGGGGGCGGGCAGCCCCAGCATTTT. It specifies CASSEVGTGGGQPQHF.